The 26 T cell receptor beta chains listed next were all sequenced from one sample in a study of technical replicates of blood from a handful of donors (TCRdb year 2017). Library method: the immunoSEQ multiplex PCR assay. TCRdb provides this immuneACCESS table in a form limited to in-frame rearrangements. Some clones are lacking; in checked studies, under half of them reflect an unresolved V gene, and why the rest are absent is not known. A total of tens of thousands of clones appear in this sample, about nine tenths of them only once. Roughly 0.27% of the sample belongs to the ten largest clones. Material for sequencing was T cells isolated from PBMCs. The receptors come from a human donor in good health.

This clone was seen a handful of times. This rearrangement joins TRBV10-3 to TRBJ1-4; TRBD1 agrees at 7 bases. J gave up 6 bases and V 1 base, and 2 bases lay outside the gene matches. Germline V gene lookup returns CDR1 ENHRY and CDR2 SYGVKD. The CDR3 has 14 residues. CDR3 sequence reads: CAISEFQGDEKLFF. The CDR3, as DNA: TGTGCCATCAGTGAGTTTCAGGGGGATGAAAAACTGTTTTTT.

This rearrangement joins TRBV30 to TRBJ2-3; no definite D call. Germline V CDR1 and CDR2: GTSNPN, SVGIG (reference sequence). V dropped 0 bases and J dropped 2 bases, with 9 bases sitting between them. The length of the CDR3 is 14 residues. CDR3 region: CAWSVIVFTDTQYF. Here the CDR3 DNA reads TGTGCCTGGAGTGTAATTGTATTCACAGATACGCAGTATTTT.

The CDR3 nucleotides read TGTGCCAGCTCACTCCCCATTGGGACAGGAGACTACAATGAGCAGTTCTTC. Protein sequence: CASSLPIGTGDYNEQFF. The rearrangement joins TRBV18 to TRBJ2-1; 8 bases line up with TRBD1. Germline V gene lookup returns CDR1 KGHSH and CDR2 LQKENI. There are 17 residues in the CDR3. V lost 4 bases, J lost 3 bases, and 11 bases stayed unmatched. Full variable domain (rest looked up from reference TRBV18 and TRBJ2-1): NAGVMQNPRHLVRRRGQEARLRCSPMKGHSHVYWYRQLPEEGLKFMVYLQKENIIDESGMPKERFSAEFPKEGPSILRIQQVVRGDSAAYFCASSLPIGTGDYNEQFFGPGTRLTVL.

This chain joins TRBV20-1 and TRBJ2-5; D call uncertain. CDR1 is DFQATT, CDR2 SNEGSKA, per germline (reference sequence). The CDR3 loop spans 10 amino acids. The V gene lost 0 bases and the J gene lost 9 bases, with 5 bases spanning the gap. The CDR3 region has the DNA TGCAGTGCTAGAGACGGGTCCCAGTACTTC. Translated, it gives CSARDGSQYF.

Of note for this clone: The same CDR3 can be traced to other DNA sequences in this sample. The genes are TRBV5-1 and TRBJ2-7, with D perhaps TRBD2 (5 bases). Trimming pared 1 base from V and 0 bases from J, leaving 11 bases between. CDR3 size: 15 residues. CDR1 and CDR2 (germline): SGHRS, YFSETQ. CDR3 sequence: CASSLSSGSSYEQYF. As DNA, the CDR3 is TGCGCCAGCAGCTTGTCCTCGGGGAGCTCCTACGAGCAGTACTTC.

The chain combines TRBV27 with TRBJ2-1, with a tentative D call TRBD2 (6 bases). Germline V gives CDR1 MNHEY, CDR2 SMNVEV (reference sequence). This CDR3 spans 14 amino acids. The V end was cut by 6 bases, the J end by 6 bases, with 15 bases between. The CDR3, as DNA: TGTGCCAGCAGCCCCGCGGGACTGATCAATGAGCAGTTCTTC. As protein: CASSPAGLINEQFF.

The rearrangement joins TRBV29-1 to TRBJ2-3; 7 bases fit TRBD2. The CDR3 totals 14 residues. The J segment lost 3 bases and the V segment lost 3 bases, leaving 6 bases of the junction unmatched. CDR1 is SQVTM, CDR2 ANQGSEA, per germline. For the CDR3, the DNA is TGCAGCGTTGACCTGCGGGGGTTGACAGATACGCAGTATTTT. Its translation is CSVDLRGLTDTQYF.

The DNA for the CDR3 is TGTGCCAGTAGCTACGCGATATACAATGAGCAGTTCTTC. Its translation is CASSYAIYNEQFF. The chain has TRBV19 and TRBJ2-1; D unclear. The CDR3 is 13 residues long. Germline values: CDR1 LNHDA, CDR2 SQIVND (reference sequence). With 6 bases removed from V and 4 bases from J, the gap between germline ends came to 10 bases.

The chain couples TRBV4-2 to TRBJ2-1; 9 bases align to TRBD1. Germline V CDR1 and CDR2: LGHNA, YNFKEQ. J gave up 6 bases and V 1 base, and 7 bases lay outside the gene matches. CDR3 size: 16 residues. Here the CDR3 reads CASSQARDRVFNEQFF. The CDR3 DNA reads TGTGCCAGCAGCCAAGCCCGGGACAGGGTTTTCAATGAGCAGTTCTTC.

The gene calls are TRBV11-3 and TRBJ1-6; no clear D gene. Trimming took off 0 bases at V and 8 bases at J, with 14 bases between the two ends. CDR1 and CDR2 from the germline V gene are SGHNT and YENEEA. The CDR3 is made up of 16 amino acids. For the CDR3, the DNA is TGTGCCAGCAGCTTAGATCTGGGCAGCCGTGATTCACCCCTCCACTTT. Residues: CASSLDLGSRDSPLHF.

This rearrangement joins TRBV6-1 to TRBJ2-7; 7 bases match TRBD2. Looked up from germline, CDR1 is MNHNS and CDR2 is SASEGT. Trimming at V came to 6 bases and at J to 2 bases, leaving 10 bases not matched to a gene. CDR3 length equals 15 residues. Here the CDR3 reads CASRSTSLSTYEQYF. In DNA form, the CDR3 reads TGTGCCAGCAGATCGACTAGCCTTTCGACCTACGAGCAGTACTTC.

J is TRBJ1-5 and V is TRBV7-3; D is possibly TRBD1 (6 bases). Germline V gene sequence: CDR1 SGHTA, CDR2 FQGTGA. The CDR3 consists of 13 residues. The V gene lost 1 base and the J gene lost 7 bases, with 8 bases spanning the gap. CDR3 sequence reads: CASSLNRDQPQHF. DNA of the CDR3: TGTGCCAGCAGCTTAAACAGGGACCAGCCCCAGCATTTT.

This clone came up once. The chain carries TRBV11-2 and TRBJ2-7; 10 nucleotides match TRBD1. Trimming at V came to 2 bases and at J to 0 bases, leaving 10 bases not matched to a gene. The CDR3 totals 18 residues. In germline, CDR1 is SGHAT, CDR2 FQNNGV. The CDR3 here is CASSLIAGTGATSYEQYF. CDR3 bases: TGTGCCAGCAGCTTAATAGCCGGGACAGGGGCGACCTCCTACGAGCAGTACTTC.

As DNA, the CDR3 is TGTGCCAGCGAAGGGGGCCGGGAGACCCAGTACTTC. Protein sequence: CASEGGRETQYF. V gene TRBV11-3 combines with J gene TRBJ2-5; 7 nucleotides line up with TRBD1. The CDR3 length is 12 residues. Germline CDR1 is SGHNT and CDR2 is YENEEA. V was clipped by 8 bases and J by 5 bases; unmatched bases: 5. The complete variable domain, with remaining parts taken from reference TRBV11-3 and TRBJ2-5, reads EAGVVQSPRYKIIEKKQPVAFWCNPISGHNTLYWYLQNLGQGPELLIRYENEEAVDDSQLPKDRFSAERLKGVDSTLKIQPAELGDSAVYLCASEGGRETQYFGPGTRLLVL.

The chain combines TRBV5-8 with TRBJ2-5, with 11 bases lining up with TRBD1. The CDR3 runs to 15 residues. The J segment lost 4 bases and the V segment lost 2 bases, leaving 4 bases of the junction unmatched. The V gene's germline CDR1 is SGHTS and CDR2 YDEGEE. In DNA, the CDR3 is TGTGCCAGCAGCTTTGGGACAGGGGGGTCAGAGACCCAGTACTTC. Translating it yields CASSFGTGGSETQYF.

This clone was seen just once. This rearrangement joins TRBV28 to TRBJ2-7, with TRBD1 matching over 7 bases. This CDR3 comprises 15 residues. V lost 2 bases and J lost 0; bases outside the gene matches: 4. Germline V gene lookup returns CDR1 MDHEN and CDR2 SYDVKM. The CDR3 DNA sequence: TGTGCCAGCAGTTTAACCGGGACAGCCTCCTACGAGCAGTACTTC. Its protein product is CASSLTGTASYEQYF.

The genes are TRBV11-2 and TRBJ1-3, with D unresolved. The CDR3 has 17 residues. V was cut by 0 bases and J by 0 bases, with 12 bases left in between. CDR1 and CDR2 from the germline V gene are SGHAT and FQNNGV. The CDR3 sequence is CASSLDSWADSGNTIYF. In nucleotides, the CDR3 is TGTGCCAGCAGCTTAGATTCGTGGGCCGACTCTGGAAACACCATATATTTT.

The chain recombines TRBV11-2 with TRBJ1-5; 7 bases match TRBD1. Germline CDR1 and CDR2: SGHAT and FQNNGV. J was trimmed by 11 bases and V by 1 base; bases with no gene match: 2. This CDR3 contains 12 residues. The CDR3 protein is CASSLGTGSQHF. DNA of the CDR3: TGTGCCAGCAGCTTAGGGACAGGTTCCCAGCATTTT. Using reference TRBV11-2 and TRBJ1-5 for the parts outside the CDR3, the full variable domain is EAGVAQSPRYKIIEKRQSVAFWCNPISGHATLYWYQQILGQGPKLLIQFQNNGVVDDSQLPKDRFSAERLKGVDSTLKIQPAKLEDSAVYLCASSLGTGSQHFGDGTRLSIL.

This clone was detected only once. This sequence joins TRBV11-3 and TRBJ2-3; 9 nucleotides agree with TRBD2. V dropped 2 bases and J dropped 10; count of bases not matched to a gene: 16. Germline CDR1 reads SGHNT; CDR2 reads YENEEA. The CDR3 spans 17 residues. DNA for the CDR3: TGTGCCAGCAGCTTACAACTAGCGGGTCCGGCGCGGGATGCGCAGTATTTT. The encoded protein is CASSLQLAGPARDAQYF.

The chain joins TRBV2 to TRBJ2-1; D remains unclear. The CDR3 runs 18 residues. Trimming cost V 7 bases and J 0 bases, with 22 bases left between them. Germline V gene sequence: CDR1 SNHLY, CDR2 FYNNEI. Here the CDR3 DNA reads TGTGCCAGCAATTCAGGATTTCCCTTGATGAGCTCCTACAATGAGCAGTTCTTC. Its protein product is CASNSGFPLMSSYNEQFF.

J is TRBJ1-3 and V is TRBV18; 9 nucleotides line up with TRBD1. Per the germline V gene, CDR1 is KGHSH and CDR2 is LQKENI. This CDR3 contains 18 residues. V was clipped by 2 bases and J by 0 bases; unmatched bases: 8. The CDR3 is CASSPVGTGTSSGNTIYF. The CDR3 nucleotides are TGTGCCAGCTCACCAGTGGGGACAGGGACTAGCTCTGGAAACACCATATATTTT.

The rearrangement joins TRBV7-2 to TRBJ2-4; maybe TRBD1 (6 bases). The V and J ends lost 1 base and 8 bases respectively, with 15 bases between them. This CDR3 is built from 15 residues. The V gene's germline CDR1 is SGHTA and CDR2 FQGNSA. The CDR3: CASSLVAGVIDIQYF. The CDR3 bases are TGTGCCAGCAGCTTAGTGGCAGGGGTTATTGACATTCAGTACTTC.

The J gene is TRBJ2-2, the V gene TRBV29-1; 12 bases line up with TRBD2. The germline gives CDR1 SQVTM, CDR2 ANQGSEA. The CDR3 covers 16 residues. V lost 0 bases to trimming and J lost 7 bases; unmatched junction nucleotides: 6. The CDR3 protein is CSVEDPSGRAGGELFF. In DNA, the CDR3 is TGCAGCGTTGAAGACCCTAGCGGGAGGGCCGGCGGGGAGCTGTTTTTT.

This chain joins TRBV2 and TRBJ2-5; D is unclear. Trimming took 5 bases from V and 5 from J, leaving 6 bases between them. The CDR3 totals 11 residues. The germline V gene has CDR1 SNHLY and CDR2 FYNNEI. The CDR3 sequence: CASSQRETQYF. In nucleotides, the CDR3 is TGTGCCAGCAGTCAGAGGGAGACCCAGTACTTC.

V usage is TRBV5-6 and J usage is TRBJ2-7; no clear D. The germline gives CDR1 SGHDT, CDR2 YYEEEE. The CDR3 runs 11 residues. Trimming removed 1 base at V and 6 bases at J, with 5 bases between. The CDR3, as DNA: TGTGCCAGCAGCTTGTTCGGCGAGCAGTACTTC. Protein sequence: CASSLFGEQYF. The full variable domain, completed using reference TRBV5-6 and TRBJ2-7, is DAGVTQSPTHLIKTRGQQVTLRCSPKSGHDTVSWYQQALGQGPQFIFQYYEEEERQRGNFPDRFSGHQFPNYSSELNVNALLLGDSALYLCASSLFGEQYFGPGTRLTVT.

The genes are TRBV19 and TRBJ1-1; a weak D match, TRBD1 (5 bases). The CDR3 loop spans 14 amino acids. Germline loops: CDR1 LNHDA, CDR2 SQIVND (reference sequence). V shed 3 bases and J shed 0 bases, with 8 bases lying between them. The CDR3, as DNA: TGTGCCAGTAGTATGCGGGGGGTGAACACTGAAGCTTTCTTT. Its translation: CASSMRGVNTEAFF.